This T cell receptor (beta chain) was profiled in a study of T cell clones after liver transplantation. The table lists this clone with a count of one. The assay was immunoSEQ multiplex PCR, and TCRdb's table has in-frame clones only and misses some. This table holds some 6,000 clones, about 80% found once. The CDR3 length is 13 residues. V was trimmed by 0 bases and J by 5 bases, leaving 8 bases between them. Germline V CDR1 and CDR2: SGDLS, YYNGEE. The chain uses TRBV9 and TRBJ1-1; D is unresolved. Sequenced material: CD8+ T cells from blood, taken about 46 months after liver transplant. The clonotype was recovered from a human patient who received a liver transplant. Some of the T cells might come from the graft donor. The CDR3 DNA sequence: TGTGCCAGCAGCGTAGCAAGCGAAACTGAAGCTTTCTTT. Translating gives CASSVASETEAFF.